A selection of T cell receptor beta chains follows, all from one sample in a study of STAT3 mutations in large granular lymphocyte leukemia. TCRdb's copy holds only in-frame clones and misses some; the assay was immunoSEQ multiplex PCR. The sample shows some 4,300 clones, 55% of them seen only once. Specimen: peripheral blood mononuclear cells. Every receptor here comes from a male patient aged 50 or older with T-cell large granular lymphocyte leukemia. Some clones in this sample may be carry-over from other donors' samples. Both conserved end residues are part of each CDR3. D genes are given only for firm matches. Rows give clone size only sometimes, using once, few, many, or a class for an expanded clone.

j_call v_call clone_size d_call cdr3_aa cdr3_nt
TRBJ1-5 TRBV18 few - CASSPRESQYSNQPQHF TGTGCCAGCTCACCTAGGGAGTCTCAATATAGCAATCAGCCCCAGCATTTT
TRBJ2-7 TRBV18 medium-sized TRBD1 CASSPPSRQGVPHEQYF TGTGCCAGCTCACCACCGAGTAGGCAGGGGGTTCCTCACGAGCAGTACTTC
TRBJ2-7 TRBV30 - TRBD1 CAWNPGTANYEQYF TGTGCCTGGAACCCCGGGACAGCGAACTACGAGCAGTACTTC
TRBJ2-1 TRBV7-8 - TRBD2 CASRSGRWGSYNEQFF TGTGCCAGCCGCAGCGGGAGGTGGGGCTCCTACAATGAGCAGTTCTTC
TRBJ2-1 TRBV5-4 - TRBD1 CASSLEVTGGAIYEQFF TGTGCCAGCAGCTTGGAGGTGACAGGGGGCGCGATATATGAGCAGTTCTTC
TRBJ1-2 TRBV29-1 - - CSAASGTSYGYTF TGCAGCGCCGCCTCCGGGACGAGCTATGGCTACACCTTC
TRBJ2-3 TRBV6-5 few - CASSMDSTDTQYF TGTGCCAGCAGTATGGACAGCACAGATACGCAGTATTTT
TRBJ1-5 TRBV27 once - CASSSGEAPSQPQHF TGTGCCAGCAGTTCAGGGGAAGCTCCTAGTCAGCCCCAGCATTTT
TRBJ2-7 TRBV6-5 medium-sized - CAGHYEQYF TGTGCCGGCCACTACGAGCAGTACTTC
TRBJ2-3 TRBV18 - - CASSQTTAGTDTQYF TGTGCCAGCTCACAGACTACAGCAGGCACAGATACGCAGTATTTT
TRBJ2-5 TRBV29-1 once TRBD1 CSVEISGQGRTQYF TGCAGCGTTGAAATTTCGGGACAGGGAAGAACCCAGTACTTC
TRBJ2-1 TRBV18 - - CASSPPPIIVYNEQFF TGTGCCAGCTCACCTCCCCCCATCATTGTGTACAATGAGCAGTTCTTC
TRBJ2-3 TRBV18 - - CASSPRRALTDTQYF TGTGCCAGCTCACCACGAAGGGCACTCACAGATACGCAGTATTTT
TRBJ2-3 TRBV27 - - CASSLQGGTDTQYF TGTGCCAGCAGTTTACAGGGGGGTACAGATACGCAGTATTTT
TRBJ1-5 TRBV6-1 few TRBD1 CASGQQGDQPQHF TGTGCCAGCGGACAACAGGGGGATCAGCCCCAGCATTTT
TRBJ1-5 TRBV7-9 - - CASSLGDTYSNQPQHF TGTGCCAGCAGCTTAGGGGACACTTATAGCAATCAGCCCCAGCATTTT
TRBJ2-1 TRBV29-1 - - CSVEGREQFF TGCAGCGTTGAAGGGCGAGAGCAGTTCTTC